The 20 T cell receptor beta chains presented below share a single source sample, sequenced in a study of immune evolution from preneoplasia to lung adenocarcinoma. Using immunoSEQ multiplex PCR, the repertoire was profiled, and TCRdb retains in-frame clones only, with some absent. The sample includes approximately 5,000 clones, 75% to 80% of them seen just once. Sequencing used FFPE normal lung tissue adjacent to the tumor. Receptors originate from a person aged 55-75 years with lung adenocarcinoma.

This clone was recorded a few times. The gene calls are TRBV30 and TRBJ1-5, with unresolved D. The V and J ends lost 5 bases and 3 bases respectively, with 11 bases between them. The CDR3 runs 13 residues. The germline V gene has CDR1 GTSNPN and CDR2 SVGIG (reference sequence). The CDR3 sequence: CAWAGRFNQPQHF. The CDR3, as DNA: TGTGCCTGGGCGGGCAGATTCAATCAGCCCCAGCATTTT.

This clone was detected only a few times. The CDR3 is CASSEAPGTEAFF. DNA for the CDR3: TGTGCCAGCAGTGAAGCCCCGGGCACTGAAGCTTTCTTT. This chain uses TRBV2 with TRBJ1-1; D call uncertain. Germline CDR1 SNHLY, CDR2 FYNNEI. V lost 0 bases and J 4 bases, leaving 6 bases between the germline ends. This CDR3 contains 13 residues.

The V call is TRBV28, the J call TRBJ1-2, with a possible D match to TRBD1 (5 bases). CDR3 length equals 14 residues. Looked up from germline, CDR1 is MDHEN and CDR2 is SYDVKM. Between the trimmed V and J ends, which lost 6 bases and 4 bases, there was a span of 15 bases. This chain's CDR3 is CASRMGMGVYGYTF. For the CDR3, the DNA is TGTGCCAGCAGGATGGGTATGGGGGTCTATGGCTACACCTTC.

This chain joins TRBV27 and TRBJ2-5, with TRBD1 identical over 7 bases. Trimming at V came to 2 bases and at J to 4 bases, leaving 10 bases not matched to a gene. The CDR3 totals 16 residues. Germline CDR1 reads MNHEY; CDR2 reads SMNVEV (reference sequence). The CDR3 protein is CASSLRGDREGETQYF. For the CDR3, the DNA is TGTGCCAGCAGTTTACGAGGAGACAGGGAAGGAGAGACCCAGTACTTC.

This chain joins TRBV2 and TRBJ2-7; TRBD2 matches at 9 bases. CDR1 and CDR2 (germline): SNHLY, FYNNEI. With V trimmed by 4 bases and J by 6 bases, 10 bases remained unmatched. The CDR3 consists of 15 residues. In DNA form, the CDR3 reads TGTGCCAGCAGTGTGAGGGCGGGGGGGCCCTCCGAGCAGTACTTC. It is translated as CASSVRAGGPSEQYF.

The J gene is TRBJ2-7, the V gene TRBV29-1; the D gene is possibly TRBD1 (5 bases). Deletions cut 5 bases from V and 6 bases from J, with 11 bases between. CDR1 and CDR2 from the germline V gene are SQVTM and ANQGSEA. This CDR3 comprises 11 residues. CDR3 residues: CSVFQQGEQYF. The CDR3 region has the DNA TGCAGCGTTTTCCAGCAGGGCGAGCAGTACTTC.

The gene calls are TRBV6-6 and TRBJ1-1; D unresolved. V was cut by 6 bases and J by 1 base, with 9 bases left in between. Per the germline V gene, CDR1 is MNHNY and CDR2 is SVGAGI (reference sequence). The CDR3 sequence is 13 residues long. CDR3 coding DNA: TGTGCCAGCAGCCCCCTCCAGAACACTGAAGCTTTCTTT. Protein: CASSPLQNTEAFF.

On this clone itself: Other DNA sequences within the sample encode an identical CDR3. The chain couples TRBV7-6 to TRBJ1-2, with TRBD1 identical over 9 bases. This CDR3 region has 15 residues. CDR1 and CDR2 (germline): SGHVS, FNYEAQ. V shed 1 base and J 7 bases; nucleotides not matched to a gene: 7. The CDR3 DNA sequence: TGTGCCAGCAGCTTAGAGGAGACAGGGGGGGGTGGCTACACCTTC. This sequence encodes CASSLEETGGGGYTF.

This rearrangement joins TRBV19 to TRBJ2-5; 7 bases map to TRBD1. Germline-derived CDR1 and CDR2 are LNHDA and SQIVND (reference sequence). V shed 0 bases and J 4 bases; nucleotides not matched to a gene: 8. This CDR3 is built from 16 residues. CDR3 sequence (DNA): TGTGCCAGTAGTATAGATTCGACAGGGTTTTTAGAGACCCAGTACTTC. Residues: CASSIDSTGFLETQYF.

The V gene is TRBV15, the J gene TRBJ2-7; TRBD1 agrees at 8 bases. The CDR3 extends over 16 amino acids. Germline CDR1 reads LNHNV; CDR2 reads YYDKDF (reference sequence). V lost 0 bases and J lost 6; bases outside the gene matches: 10. CDR3 DNA: TGTGCCACCAGCAGAGATCGAGTACAGGGGGTGAGCGAGCAGTACTTC. Amino acid sequence: CATSRDRVQGVSEQYF.

The chain employs TRBV19 and TRBJ1-1; no reliable D call. Germline CDR1 LNHDA, CDR2 SQIVND (reference sequence). V was trimmed by 3 bases and J by 2 bases, leaving 16 bases between them. The CDR3 is 16 residues long. CDR3 nucleotides: TGTGCCAGTAGTATTAAGGGTCTAATCCTTAACACTGAAGCTTTCTTT. Residues: CASSIKGLILNTEAFF.

The rearrangement uses TRBV28 and TRBJ2-3, with TRBD1 matching over 8 bases. CDR3 length: 14 amino acids. Losses at the gene ends were 8 bases for V and 0 bases for J; bases not matched to a gene: 4. In germline, CDR1 is MDHEN, CDR2 SYDVKM. CDR3 protein: CASRWDRSTDTQYF. In DNA form, the CDR3 reads TGTGCCAGCCGATGGGACAGGAGCACAGATACGCAGTATTTT.

The table lists this clone with a few counts. The rearrangement uses TRBV6-5 and TRBJ1-6; D uncertain. The CDR3 has 12 residues. The V gene lost 2 bases and the J gene lost 9 bases, with 5 bases spanning the gap. Germline-derived CDR1 and CDR2 are MNHEY and SVGAGI. The CDR3 spells CASSYGLSPLHF. Here the CDR3 DNA reads TGTGCCAGCAGTTACGGCCTTTCACCCCTCCACTTT.

The V and J genes are TRBV10-2 and TRBJ1-1, with 8 bases that match TRBD1. V lost 6 bases to trimming and J lost 7 bases; unmatched junction nucleotides: 7. Germline V lookup: CDR1 WSHSY, CDR2 SAAADI. This CDR3 is built from 13 residues. CDR3 loop: CASRMGQVVEAFF. CDR3 coding DNA: TGCGCCAGCAGGATGGGACAGGTGGTTGAAGCTTTCTTT.

The chain joins TRBV29-1 to TRBJ2-7; D possibly corresponds to TRBD2 (5 bases). CDR1 and CDR2 (germline): SQVTM, ANQGSEA. With 6 bases removed from V and 5 bases from J, the gap between germline ends came to 17 bases. The CDR3 has 13 residues. CDR3 nucleotides: TGCAGCGTAAGGGAAAATCCGAGGGACGAGCAGTACTTC. Translating it yields CSVRENPRDEQYF.

The rearrangement joins TRBV28 to TRBJ1-1; 8 bases fit TRBD1. J was trimmed by 4 bases and V by 4 bases; bases with no gene match: 14. Germline V CDR1 and CDR2: MDHEN, SYDVKM. The CDR3 length is 17 residues. CDR3 DNA sequence: TGTGCCAGCAGTTCGTGGACAGGGTCCGCCGCGGGCACTGAAGCTTTCTTT. Protein: CASSSWTGSAAGTEAFF.

The rearrangement links TRBV7-2 to TRBJ2-5, with 7 bases identical to TRBD2. In germline, CDR1 is SGHTA, CDR2 FQGNSA. The CDR3 has 16 residues. The trim removed 2 bases at V and 5 bases at J, leaving 11 bases unmatched. The CDR3 DNA sequence: TGTGCCAGCAGCTTACGCGGAGGGAGGGCGCAGGAGACCCAGTACTTC. It encodes CASSLRGGRAQETQYF.

On this clone itself: A much larger clone differs by one base, so this may be a read error. The chain carries TRBV11-3 and TRBJ2-2; D remains ambiguous. CDR3 length: 14 amino acids. Germline V CDR1 and CDR2: SGHNT, YENEEA. V lost 1 base and J lost 2, with 5 bases in between. The CDR3 loop is CASSLANNTGELFF. Here the CDR3 DNA reads TGTGCCAGCAGCTTAGCCAACAACACCGGGGAGCTGTTTTTT.

This clone is judged large. The V call is TRBV6-1, the J call TRBJ1-4; TRBD1 aligns across 9 bases. V lost 6 bases and J lost 7; bases outside the gene matches: 9. This CDR3 has 15 amino acids. CDR1 is MNHNS and CDR2 is SASEGT in the germline V gene. CDR3 region: CASSSGTGSFEKLFF. Here the CDR3 DNA reads TGTGCCAGCAGCTCCGGGACAGGGTCGTTTGAAAAACTGTTTTTT.

V is TRBV4-1 and J is TRBJ1-2; the D is unclear. V lost 0 bases, J lost 8 bases, and 16 bases lay in between. Germline V lookup: CDR1 MGHRA, CDR2 YSYEKL. The CDR3 extends over 15 amino acids. This chain's CDR3 is CASSQDSVPGWGYTF. The DNA for the CDR3 is TGCGCCAGCAGCCAAGATTCGGTCCCTGGTTGGGGCTACACCTTC.